The 27 T cell receptor beta chains below come from one sample, sequenced in a study of blood T cells in healthy people across ages. The use of a sample-barcoded 5' primer and a J-beta primer mix characterized a second PCR of about 7 to 12 cycles. One entry per CDR3 protein results from TCRdb running MiXCR on the 5' RACE reads. The sample contains about 780,000 distinct CDR3 sequences, about half of which appear only once. What was sequenced was blood. These receptor sequences come from an elderly man in good health.

This clonotype was counted a few times. This chain joins TRBV12-3 or TRBV12-4 and TRBJ2-7; D is perhaps TRBD2 (7 bases). V lost 4 bases and J 6 bases, leaving 13 bases between the germline ends. The CDR3 is made up of 13 amino acids. CDR3: CASSSGEGGEQYF. The CDR3 DNA reads TGTGCCAGCAGTTCCGGGGAGGGGGGCGAGCAGTACTTC.

Comment on this clonotype: One end of the junction is discordant with germline, which a read error may explain. The J gene is TRBJ1-4, the V gene TRBV7-2; 7 nucleotides line up with TRBD1. The CDR3 runs to 15 residues. In germline, CDR1 is SGHTA, CDR2 FQGNSA. The CDR3 nucleotides read TGTGCCGGCAGCTTATGGGGGACAGCTAATGAAAAACTGTTTTTT. It translates to CAGSLWGTANEKLFF.

This clonotype was seen many times. This rearrangement joins TRBV7-2 to TRBJ2-7, with TRBD2 as a possible D gene (5 bases). The germline V gene encodes CDR1 SGHTA and CDR2 FQGNSA. The CDR3 sequence is 14 residues long. V was cut by 1 base and J by 0 bases, with 7 bases left in between. For the CDR3, the DNA is TGTGCCAGCAGCTTAGATAGCGTCTCCTACGAGCAGTACTTC. Residues: CASSLDSVSYEQYF.

The chain joins TRBV29-1 to TRBJ2-7; 7 bases line up with TRBD1. The CDR3 spans 13 residues. The V gene's germline CDR1 is SQVTM and CDR2 ANQGSEA. The V gene end was trimmed by 5 bases and the J gene end by 5 bases; junction bases not matched to a gene: 9. CDR3: CSVKQGPINEQYF. CDR3 bases: TGCAGCGTTAAACAGGGGCCGATAAACGAGCAGTACTTC.

Many counts were recorded for this clonotype. The gene calls are TRBV12-3 or TRBV12-4 and TRBJ2-5, with TRBD1 matching 7 bases. The CDR3 is 14 residues long. J was trimmed by 5 bases and V by 5 bases; bases with no gene match: 8. CDR3 amino acids: CASSAYRGSETQYF. The CDR3 region has the DNA TGTGCCAGCAGTGCATACAGGGGTTCGGAGACCCAGTACTTC.

In nucleotides, the CDR3 is TGCAGTGCCAGCAGGGGTGACTCCTACAATGAGCAGTTCTTC. Translated, it gives CSASRGDSYNEQFF. The rearrangement links TRBV20-1 to TRBJ2-1, with D tentatively TRBD1 (6 bases). Per germline, CDR1 DFQATT and CDR2 SNEGSKA (reference sequence). V was shortened by 6 bases and J by 0 bases, with 12 bases between the two germline ends. This CDR3 spans 14 amino acids.

A few counts support this clonotype. Mismatch with germline at one junction end may stem from a read error. The gene calls are TRBV20-1 and TRBJ1-2; D unresolved. The CDR3 has 13 amino acids. Per germline, CDR1 DFQATT and CDR2 SNEGSKA (reference sequence). The CDR3 region has the DNA TGCAGTGCTAGAGGATATACGAACTACGGCTACACCTTC. This gives the protein CSARGYTNYGYTF.

The V and J genes are TRBV20-1 and TRBJ2-3, with D unclear. Trimming took 3 bases from V and 4 from J, leaving 8 bases between them. Per germline, CDR1 DFQATT and CDR2 SNEGSKA (reference sequence). The CDR3 is 12 residues long. The chain's CDR3 is CSARPDADTQYF. CDR3 in DNA: TGCAGTGCTAGGCCAGATGCAGATACGCAGTATTTT.

Written as DNA, the CDR3 is TGTGCCAGCAGTTACATGGGACTAGCGGGAGCGGGTGAGCAGTTCTTC. Translation: CASSYMGLAGAGEQFF. V gene TRBV6-2 or TRBV6-3 combines with J gene TRBJ2-1, with 14 bases identical to TRBD2. CDR1 is MNHEY, CDR2 SVGEGT, per germline. This CDR3 comprises 16 residues. Trimming took 2 bases from V and 9 from J; bases not matched to a gene: 6.

In this sample, this clonotype turned up a few times. The chain combines TRBV7-3 with TRBJ2-5; 7 bases align to TRBD1. CDR1 SGHTA and CDR2 FQGTGA come from the germline V gene. V dropped 4 bases and J dropped 2; count of bases not matched to a gene: 4. The CDR3 loop spans 14 amino acids. The CDR3: CASSSGTDQETQYF. The CDR3 DNA sequence: TGTGCCAGCAGCTCCGGGACAGATCAAGAGACCCAGTACTTC.

This clonotype showed up just a few times. This sequence joins TRBV3-1 and TRBJ2-6; maybe TRBD2 (6 bases). Germline V gene lookup returns CDR1 LGHDT and CDR2 YNNKEL (reference sequence). The CDR3 has 15 amino acids. V lost 3 bases and J lost 5, with 11 bases in between. The CDR3: CASSQRRDWANVLTF. For the CDR3, the DNA is TGTGCCAGCAGCCAGAGAAGGGACTGGGCCAACGTCCTGACTTTC.

In its sample, this clonotype was seen many times. The CDR3 region is CATSWTGTSTDTQYF. In nucleotides, the CDR3 is TGTGCCACCAGCTGGACAGGGACTAGCACAGATACGCAGTATTTT. This chain uses TRBV15 with TRBJ2-3, with TRBD1 identical over 8 bases. CDR3 length: 15 residues. The J segment lost 0 bases and the V segment lost 5 bases, leaving 4 bases of the junction unmatched. Germline CDR1 reads LNHNV; CDR2 reads YYDKDF (reference sequence).

This clonotype showed up just a few times. J is TRBJ1-2 and V is TRBV6-1; D unclear. V was cut by 3 bases and J by 8 bases, with 7 bases left in between. Per the germline V gene, CDR1 is MNHNS and CDR2 is SASEGT. This CDR3 spans 11 amino acids. CDR3 loop: CASSEVRGYTF. In DNA, the CDR3 is TGTGCCAGCAGTGAGGTGCGCGGCTACACCTTC.

CDR3 in amino acids: CASNRTVNNEQFF. CDR3 sequence (DNA): TGTGCCAGCAACCGGACCGTAAACAATGAGCAGTTCTTC. The rearrangement uses TRBV7-3 and TRBJ2-1; D remains ambiguous. V was cut by 7 bases and J by 5 bases, with 12 bases left in between. CDR3 size: 13 residues. Per germline, CDR1 SGHTA and CDR2 FQGTGA.

This clonotype showed up just a few times. The chain joins TRBV20-1 to TRBJ2-7, with 10 bases matching TRBD2. This CDR3 has 14 residues. Germline CDR1 reads DFQATT; CDR2 reads SNEGSKA (reference sequence). V lost 5 bases to trimming and J lost 3 bases; unmatched junction nucleotides: 7. The CDR3 bases are TGCAGTGCTGAACTAGCGGGACTAGACTACGAGCAGTACTTC. Amino acids: CSAELAGLDYEQYF.

This clonotype was recorded a few times. V and J are TRBV3-1 and TRBJ2-3; weak D call: TRBD1 (6 bases). Trimming removed 2 bases from V and 3 bases from J, with 12 bases in between. Germline lookup yields CDR1 LGHDT and CDR2 YNNKEL (reference sequence). The CDR3 totals 15 residues. CDR3 loop: CASSQRGGRTDTQYF. In nucleotides, the CDR3 is TGTGCCAGCAGCCAACGAGGGGGAAGAACAGATACGCAGTATTTT.

The CDR3 region has the DNA TGTGCCAGCAGTTCTACTAGCGGGCCTCATTGCGAGCAGTTCTTC. It encodes CASSSTSGPHCEQFF. The V call is TRBV12-3 or TRBV12-4, the J call TRBJ2-1; TRBD2 matches 9 bases. The CDR3 extends over 15 amino acids. V lost 4 bases, J lost 10 bases, and 11 bases stayed unmatched.

The chain employs TRBV7-6 and TRBJ2-1; 7 bases agree with TRBD2. This CDR3 has 17 residues. Germline-derived CDR1 and CDR2 are SGHVS and FNYEAQ. J gave up 2 bases and V 2 bases, and 9 bases lay outside the gene matches. The CDR3 nucleotides are TGTGCCAGCAGCTTATTTCAGGCGGGAGCCACCTACAATGAGCAGTTCTTC. It yields the protein CASSLFQAGATYNEQFF.

This clonotype was detected a few times. This chain's CDR3 is CASSRRRIQETQYF. In nucleotides, the CDR3 is TGTGCCAGCAGTCGTCGGCGGATCCAAGAGACCCAGTACTTC. The V call is TRBV12-3 or TRBV12-4, the J call TRBJ2-5; the D is unclear. The CDR3 sequence is 14 residues long. With 5 bases removed from V and 1 base from J, the gap between germline ends came to 11 bases.

The rearrangement links TRBV6-2 or TRBV6-3 to TRBJ2-1; 16 bases fit TRBD2. CDR1 and CDR2 (germline): MNHEY, SVGEGT. CDR3 length equals 14 residues. The trim removed 7 bases at V and 9 bases at J, leaving 3 bases unmatched. This chain's CDR3 is CASKGLAGGGEQFF. Here the CDR3 DNA reads TGTGCCAGCAAGGGACTAGCGGGAGGGGGTGAGCAGTTCTTC.

The chain couples TRBV14 to TRBJ2-3; TRBD2 agrees at 9 bases. CDR1 and CDR2 (germline): SGHDN, FVKESK. This CDR3 is 16 amino acids long. The junction had 8 bases not matched to a gene; V was cut back by 1 base and J by 6 bases. DNA for the CDR3: TGTGCCAGCAGCCAAGGTGGTGGAGCGGGAGGCGATACGCAGTATTTT. It encodes CASSQGGGAGGDTQYF.

This rearrangement joins TRBV25-1 to TRBJ2-3; TRBD2 might be the D (5 bases). The CDR3 spans 13 residues. The germline V gene has CDR1 MGHDK and CDR2 SYGVNS. The V and J ends lost 6 bases and 8 bases respectively, with 15 bases between them. CDR3 DNA: TGTGCCAGCAGGGAGGTGGCTAGCCCTACGCAGTATTTT. It specifies CASREVASPTQYF.

Comment on this clonotype: Just one base apart from a much larger clone, this may be a read error. This rearrangement joins TRBV29-1 to TRBJ2-1, with 11 bases lining up with TRBD2. CDR1 SQVTM and CDR2 ANQGSEA come from the germline V gene. The CDR3 spans 13 residues. As DNA, the CDR3 is TGCGGCGCCGGACTAGCGGGTTTCAATGAGCAGTTCTTC. It specifies CGAGLAGFNEQFF.

This clonotype was found many times. This chain connects TRBV10-3 to TRBJ2-1; D gene ambiguous. Germline loops: CDR1 ENHRY, CDR2 SYGVKD. The CDR3 spans 13 residues. V was clipped by 0 bases and J by 8 bases, with 8 bases between them. In nucleotides, the CDR3 is TGTGCCATCAGTGAGTCAGGGTGGTATGAGCAGTTCTTC. This encodes CAISESGWYEQFF.

The CDR3 loop reads CASSVDSKYEQYF. The DNA for the CDR3 is TGTGCCAGCAGCGTAGACTCTAAATACGAGCAGTACTTC. The chain links TRBV7-2 to TRBJ2-7; no reliable D call. The V end was cut by 5 bases, the J end by 4 bases, with 12 bases between. From germline, CDR1 is SGHTA and CDR2 FQGNSA. This CDR3 region has 13 residues.

This clonotype turned up a few times. The J gene is TRBJ2-1, the V gene TRBV7-8; a weak D match, TRBD1 (5 bases). V lost 0 bases, J lost 7 bases, and 10 bases lay in between. The CDR3 covers 14 residues. Germline CDR1 reads SGHVS; CDR2 reads FQNEAQ. CDR3 DNA: TGTGCCAGCAGCTTAGCGCGACAGCTAAATGAGCAGTTCTTC. This gives the protein CASSLARQLNEQFF.

This clonotype showed up just a few times. The CDR3 nucleotides read TGCGCCAGCAGCTTATTGGGGATCACTGAAGCTTTCTTT. The encoded protein is CASSLLGITEAFF. The chain carries TRBV5-1 and TRBJ1-1; D gene unclear. The CDR3 sequence is 13 residues long. Between the trimmed V and J ends, which lost 2 bases and 4 bases, there was a span of 9 bases. Germline CDR1 and CDR2: SGHRS and YFSETQ. The full variable domain, its missing parts supplied by reference TRBV5-1 and TRBJ1-1, is KAGVTQTPRYLIKTRGQQVTLSCSPISGHRSVSWYQQTPGQGLQFLFEYFSETQRNKGNFPGRFSGRQFSNSRSEMNVSTLELGDSALYLCASSLLGITEAFFGQGTRLTVV.